One sample yielded the 12 T cell receptor beta chains listed below, sequenced in a study of blood T cell repertoires in COVID-19. Method: immunoSEQ multiplex PCR; TCRdb's copy keeps in-frame clones and lacks some. The sample records under 80,000 clones, approximately 84% being singletons. The specimen was peripheral blood. Receptors originate from a human donor in a cohort sampled during active COVID-19.

The CDR3, as DNA: TGTGCCAGCGGGACTGGCTATGGCTACACCTTC. Protein: CASGTGYGYTF. V is TRBV28 and J is TRBJ1-2; D perhaps matches TRBD1 (5 bases). Looked up from germline, CDR1 is MDHEN and CDR2 is SYDVKM. The V end lost 8 bases, the J end lost 4 bases, and 8 bases lay between the germline ends. This CDR3 is 11 amino acids long.

V is TRBV28 and J is TRBJ1-5, with D perhaps matching TRBD1 (5 bases). V dropped 5 bases and J dropped 3 bases, with 14 bases sitting between them. The CDR3 runs to 15 residues. Per the germline V gene, CDR1 is MDHEN and CDR2 is SYDVKM. This chain's CDR3 is CASSGGVKPNQPQHF. CDR3 nucleotide sequence: TGTGCCAGCAGTGGGGGGGTGAAGCCCAATCAGCCCCAGCATTTT. Combining the CDR3 with reference TRBV28 and TRBJ1-5 gives the whole variable domain DVKVTQSSRYLVKRTGEKVFLECVQDMDHENMFWYRQDPGLGLRLIYFSYDVKMKEKGDIPEGYSVSREKKERFSLILESASTNQTSMYLCASSGGVKPNQPQHFGDGTRLSIL.

This chain joins TRBV27 and TRBJ2-2; D may be TRBD2 (6 bases). V was pared by 3 bases and J by 1 base, with 9 bases between. The CDR3 contains 15 residues. Germline-derived CDR1 and CDR2 are MNHEY and SMNVEV (reference sequence). CDR3 in DNA: TGTGCCAGCAGTTTTACCGGGGGGAACACCGGGGAGCTGTTTTTT. This encodes CASSFTGGNTGELFF.

V gene TRBV7-2 combines with J gene TRBJ1-5; a possible D gene is TRBD1 (6 bases). The CDR3 length is 15 residues. The germline V gene has CDR1 SGHTA and CDR2 FQGNSA. V dropped 1 base and J dropped 1 base, with 8 bases sitting between them. The CDR3 spells CASSLGQGSNQPQHF. Here the CDR3 DNA reads TGTGCCAGCAGCTTAGGGCAGGGGAGCAATCAGCCCCAGCATTTT.

The rearrangement joins TRBV30 to TRBJ1-5, with D possibly TRBD1 on 5 matching bases. This CDR3 has 13 amino acids. V lost 1 base to trimming and J lost 7 bases, with 11 bases between them. Per the germline V gene, CDR1 is GTSNPN and CDR2 is SVGIG (reference sequence). This CDR3 reads CAWSARVGQPQHF. The CDR3 DNA sequence: TGTGCCTGGAGTGCCAGGGTTGGACAGCCCCAGCATTTT.

The chain recombines TRBV5-4 with TRBJ2-7; TRBD2 might be the D (6 bases). There are 17 residues in the CDR3. The V gene lost 0 bases and the J gene lost 2 bases, with 18 bases spanning the gap. CDR1 SGHNT and CDR2 YYREEE come from the germline V gene (reference sequence). The CDR3 DNA reads as TGTGCCAGCAGCTTGGGAGGCGGAGGGTTAGAAGCCTACGAGCAGTACTTC. This translates into CASSLGGGGLEAYEQYF.

The count of this clone is one. The chain has TRBV9 and TRBJ2-7; TRBD1 matches 7 bases. Trimming took 4 bases from V and 2 from J; bases not matched to a gene: 9. The CDR3 length is 15 residues. Looked up from germline, CDR1 is SGDLS and CDR2 is YYNGEE. This CDR3 is CASSKRDSQAYEQYF. CDR3 nucleotides: TGTGCCAGCAGCAAGAGGGACAGTCAAGCCTACGAGCAGTACTTC.

The V and J genes are TRBV3-1 (or the pseudogene TRBV3-2) and TRBJ2-3, with D perhaps TRBD1 (5 bases). The CDR3 covers 16 residues. V lost 3 bases and J lost 2, with 15 bases in between. Germline values: CDR1 LGHDT, CDR2 YNNKEL (reference sequence). The DNA for the CDR3 is TGTGCCAGCAGCCACGGCGGACAAATACCCACAGATACGCAGTATTTT. Amino acid sequence: CASSHGGQIPTDTQYF.

V is TRBV3-1 (or the pseudogene TRBV3-2) and J is TRBJ2-7; 7 nucleotides match TRBD1. The CDR3 contains 14 residues. The V segment lost 4 bases and the J segment 0 bases; nucleotides outside the gene matches: 3. Germline V gene data show CDR1 as LGHDT and CDR2 as YNNKEL (reference sequence). This chain's CDR3 is CASSLRQGSYEQYF. CDR3 DNA: TGTGCCAGCAGCCTCCGACAGGGCTCCTACGAGCAGTACTTC.

This chain connects TRBV9 to TRBJ2-1; 7 positions agree with TRBD1. The germline CDR1 and CDR2 sequences are SGDLS and YYNGEE. The J segment lost 7 bases and the V segment lost 4 bases, leaving 17 bases of the junction unmatched. The CDR3 runs 17 residues. CDR3 nucleotide sequence: TGTGCCAGCAGCCAGCACGAGGGGGCCATCCAGGGGAATGAGCAGTTCTTC. Its protein is CASSQHEGAIQGNEQFF.

The CDR3 is CASRPPASGGYTF. CDR3 coding DNA: TGTGCCAGCAGGCCCCCGGCGAGCGGTGGCTACACCTTC. This sequence joins TRBV28 and TRBJ1-2; D ambiguous. Trimming pared 6 bases from V and 7 bases from J, leaving 15 bases between. Germline CDR1 is MDHEN and CDR2 is SYDVKM. This CDR3 is 13 amino acids long.

This chain links TRBV5-1 with TRBJ1-2; 8 positions match TRBD1. This CDR3 has 15 amino acids. The trim removed 3 bases at V and 8 bases at J, leaving 12 bases unmatched. The germline CDR1 and CDR2 sequences are SGHRS and YFSETQ. The CDR3 DNA follows: TGCGCCAGCAGCTCGGGTCACGCCGGGACAGGAGGCTACACCTTC. Its translation is CASSSGHAGTGGYTF.